This TCR beta chain came from a study of cytomegalovirus exposure and HLA in healthy donors. At the level of the study: Earlier results showed roughly 120 million unique TCR beta sequences derived from approximately 170 million T cells.

Germline CDR1 SQVTM, CDR2 ANQGSEA. The ends were cut back, 7 bases at V and 4 bases at J, with 13 bases in the middle. The CDR3 covers 13 residues. The PCR used 60 Vbeta and 13 Jbeta primers. The repertoire was sequenced with immunoSEQ multiplex PCR; TCRdb's copy has only in-frame clones and lacks some. The table has about 190,000 clones, around four fifths seen once; the top ten hold roughly 2.8%. The sample taken for sequencing was PBMCs. This chain uses TRBV29-1 with TRBJ1-4, with no clear D. The source of this sequence is a woman between 50 and 59 years old in good health and CMV-seropositive. Here the CDR3 reads CSAIGLFNEKLFF. The CDR3 DNA sequence: TGCAGCGCCATAGGACTGTTTAATGAAAAACTGTTTTTT. The full variable domain, with the rest looked up from reference TRBV29-1 and TRBJ1-4, is SAVISQKPSRDICQRGTSLTIQCQVDSQVTMMFWYRQQPGQSLTLIATANQGSEATYESGFVIDKFPISRPNLTFSTLTVSNMSPEDSSIYLCSAIGLFNEKLFFGSGTQLSVL.